Listed below are T cell receptor beta chains from one sample, sequenced in a study of CD8 T cells in Susac syndrome. TCRdb used MiXCR to reprocess the immunoSEQ multiplex PCR reads, holding one entry per CDR3 protein. The sample records a few hundred thousand distinct CDR3 sequences, approximately 95% being singletons. The sequenced sample consisted of CD4+ T cells from PBMCs. These receptors all come from a human donor with multiple sclerosis. The CDR3 runs from the conserved cysteine through the conserved F or W. The order of the fields is clone size, D gene, CDR3 length, V gene, CDR3 protein. The D gene is left open where the match is weak. Size values are once, few and many counts, or a class for expanded clones, and some rows have none.

>.|.|13|TRBV29-1
CSVRDGLNYEQYF
>.|TRBD2|16|TRBV27
CASSSPRGEGTDTQYF
>.|TRBD2|15|TRBV11-2
CASSEGTSLYNEQFF
>.|.|15|TRBV11-2
CASSLVAQGFTEAFF
>once|.|14|TRBV3-1
CASSPGTRDYGYTF
>.|.|14|TRBV6-6
CASSYVGKSQPLHF
>.|.|14|TRBV15
CATSRELLAGEQYF
>.|TRBD2|16|TRBV7-9
CASSPSLLAATIEQFF
>.|.|13|TRBV12-3/TRBV12-4
CASGRGFPDTQYF
>.|TRBD1|13|TRBV20-1
CSAHRGHWDGYTF
>.|.|15|TRBV6-5
CASSYSPGYNSPLHF
>.|TRBD1|15|TRBV4-1
CASSQERGQGRKLFF
>.|.|13|TRBV5-4
CASSLQGTGEQYF
>.|.|14|TRBV6-5
CASSYSLRPHEQYF
>.|.|14|TRBV7-9
CASRQTATLGGYTF
>.|TRBD2|16|TRBV3-1
CASSQSRTSGRRLQYF
>.|.|12|TRBV7-9
CASSALPPRAPF
>.|TRBD1|13|TRBV12-3/TRBV12-4
CASSIGQGHGYTF
>.|.|13|TRBV3-1
CASSVRLEETQYF
>.|TRBD1|15|TRBV9
CASSVTGGYPEGAFF
>.|TRBD1|15|TRBV9
CASSVEARGTVEQYF
>.|.|13|TRBV3-1
CASSPGTASPLHF
>.|.|13|TRBV12-5
CASGFGMNTEAFF
>.|.|13|TRBV2
CASRRQTNQPQHF
>.|TRBD1|13|TRBV30
CARQGQGADGYTF
>.|TRBD2|18|TRBV7-8
CASSLATILAGGFYEQYF
>.|TRBD2|16|TRBV2
CASSEWGLAGNNEQFF
>.|TRBD1|14|TRBV7-9
CASKWDRGTDTQYF
>.|.|13|TRBV9
CASSVDGDQPQHF
>.|TRBD2|15|TRBV20-1
CSASPTSGGRGELFF
>.|TRBD2|15|TRBV27
CASSDLTSGFYEQYF
>.|.|11|TRBV30
CAWTANEKLFF
>.|TRBD1|16|TRBV4-1
CASSHRARTGNYEQYF
>.|.|17|TRBV29-1
CSVVRRGGERSTDTQYF
>.|TRBD1|15|TRBV30
CAGKGAGGYDQPQHF
>once|.|12|TRBV19
CASSDLPSPLHF
>.|.|15|TRBV2
CASSEWADSNQPQHF
>.|.|13|TRBV3-1
CASSQIGRSEQYF
>.|.|13|TRBV29-1
CSETQGEGTEAFF
>.|.|15|TRBV5-1
CASSLGGNSYNEQFF
>.|TRBD1|16|TRBV3-1
CASSQGRPTGGYGYTF
>.|.|14|TRBV3-1
CASSQNRASYEQYF
>once|.|13|TRBV12-3/TRBV12-4
CADRKMSSTEAFF
>.|.|20|TRBV7-8
CASSSNVPGQQISGANVLTF
>.|.|15|TRBV2
CASSAELTYNSPLHF
>.|.|13|TRBV23-1
CASSQTVVMVAFF
>.|TRBD2|15|TRBV6-1
CASSDVAGDSYEQYF
>.|.|13|TRBV5-4
CASRSRDSGELFF
>.|TRBD1|15|TRBV7-9
CASSPRDSQLGGYTF
>.|TRBD1|15|TRBV7-8
CASSWTPGGNQPQHF
>.|.|14|TRBV25-1
CASSPPRSPYGYTF
>.|.|16|TRBV15
CATSRGGVGSQETQYF
>.|.|14|TRBV25-1
CASSVSRRQETQYF
>.|.|13|TRBV3-1
CASLSSGANVLTF
>.|.|13|TRBV20-1
CSASPGFSYEQYF